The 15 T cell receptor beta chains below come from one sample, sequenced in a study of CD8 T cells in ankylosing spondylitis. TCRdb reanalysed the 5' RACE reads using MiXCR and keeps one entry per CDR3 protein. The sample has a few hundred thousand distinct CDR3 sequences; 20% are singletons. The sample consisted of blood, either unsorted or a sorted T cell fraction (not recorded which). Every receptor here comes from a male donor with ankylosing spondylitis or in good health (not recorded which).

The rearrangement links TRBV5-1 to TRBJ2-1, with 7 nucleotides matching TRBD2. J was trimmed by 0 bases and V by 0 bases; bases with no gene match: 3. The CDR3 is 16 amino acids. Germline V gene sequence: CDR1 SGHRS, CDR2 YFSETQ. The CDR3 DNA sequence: TGCGCCAGCAGCTTGGCCGGGGGGACCTCCTACAATGAGCAGTTCTTC. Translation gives CASSLAGGTSYNEQFF.

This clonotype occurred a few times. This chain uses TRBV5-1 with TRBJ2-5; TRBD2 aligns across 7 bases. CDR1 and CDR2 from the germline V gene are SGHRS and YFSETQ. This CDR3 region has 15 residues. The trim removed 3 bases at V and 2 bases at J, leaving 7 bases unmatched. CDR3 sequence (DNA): TGCGCCAGCAGCTCCAATAGCGGGCGGCAAGAGACCCAGTACTTC. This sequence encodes CASSSNSGRQETQYF. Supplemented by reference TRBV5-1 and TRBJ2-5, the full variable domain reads KAGVTQTPRYLIKTRGQQVTLSCSPISGHRSVSWYQQTPGQGLQFLFEYFSETQRNKGNFPGRFSGRQFSNSRSEMNVSTLELGDSALYLCASSSNSGRQETQYFGPGTRLLVL.

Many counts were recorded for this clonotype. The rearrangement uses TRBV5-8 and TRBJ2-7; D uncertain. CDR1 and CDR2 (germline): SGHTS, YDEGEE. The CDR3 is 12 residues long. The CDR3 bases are TGTGCCAGCAGCTTGATCTCCCACGAGCAGTACGTC. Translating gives CASSLISHEQYV.

The CDR3 DNA reads as TGTGCCAGCAGTTTATCCACAGGTAGCACAGATACGCAGTATTTT. Protein sequence: CASSLSTGSTDTQYF. This chain joins TRBV28 and TRBJ2-3, with a tentative D call TRBD1 (5 bases). Trimming took 1 base from V and 0 from J, leaving 8 bases between them. This CDR3 spans 15 amino acids. Germline-derived CDR1 and CDR2 are MDHEN and SYDVKM.

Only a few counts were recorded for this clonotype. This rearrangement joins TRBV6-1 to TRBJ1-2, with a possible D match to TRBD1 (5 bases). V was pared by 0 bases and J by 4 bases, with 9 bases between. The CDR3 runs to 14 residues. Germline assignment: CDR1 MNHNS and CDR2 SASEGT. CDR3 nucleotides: TGTGCCAGCAGTGAAGCGGCAGGGTCCTATGGCTACACCTTC. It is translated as CASSEAAGSYGYTF.

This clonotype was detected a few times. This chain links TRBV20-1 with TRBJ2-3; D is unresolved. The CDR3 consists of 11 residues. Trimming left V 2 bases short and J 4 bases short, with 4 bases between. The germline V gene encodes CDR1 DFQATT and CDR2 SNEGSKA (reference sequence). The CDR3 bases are TGCAGTGCTAGAAACCCAGATACGCAGTATTTT. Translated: CSARNPDTQYF.

The CDR3 nucleotides read TGTGCCAGCAGCCAAGACAGGGGGCGCGAGCAGTACGTC. Amino acids: CASSQDRGREQYV. The V call is TRBV12-3 or TRBV12-4, the J call TRBJ2-7; TRBD1 matches 10 bases. V shed 6 bases and J 6 bases; nucleotides not matched to a gene: 5. The length of the CDR3 is 13 residues.

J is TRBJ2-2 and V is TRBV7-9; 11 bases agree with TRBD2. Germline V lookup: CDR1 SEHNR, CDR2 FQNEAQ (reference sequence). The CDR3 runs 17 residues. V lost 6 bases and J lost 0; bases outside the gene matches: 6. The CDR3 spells CASRQTSGDANTGELFF. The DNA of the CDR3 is TGTGCCAGCAGGCAGACTAGCGGGGACGCGAACACCGGGGAGCTGTTTTTT.

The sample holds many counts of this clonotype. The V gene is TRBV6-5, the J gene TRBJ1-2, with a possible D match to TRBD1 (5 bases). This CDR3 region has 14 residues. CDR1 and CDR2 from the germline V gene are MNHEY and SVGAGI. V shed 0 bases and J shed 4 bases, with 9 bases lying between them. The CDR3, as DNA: TGTGCCAGCAGTTACTCGACAGCGTCCTATGGCTACACCTTC. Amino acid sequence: CASSYSTASYGYTF.

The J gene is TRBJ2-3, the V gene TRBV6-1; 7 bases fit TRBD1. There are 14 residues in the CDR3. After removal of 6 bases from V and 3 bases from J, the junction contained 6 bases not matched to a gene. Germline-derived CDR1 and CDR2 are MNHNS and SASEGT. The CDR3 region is CASRDRLGTDTQYF. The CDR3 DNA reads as TGTGCCAGCAGGGACAGGCTTGGGACAGATACGCAGTATTTT.

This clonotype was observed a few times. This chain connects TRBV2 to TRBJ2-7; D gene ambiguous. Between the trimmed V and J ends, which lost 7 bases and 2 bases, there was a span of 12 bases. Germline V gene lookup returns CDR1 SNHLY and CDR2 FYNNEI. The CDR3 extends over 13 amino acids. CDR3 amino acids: CASMPTQPYEQYV. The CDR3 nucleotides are TGTGCCAGCATGCCAACCCAACCCTACGAGCAGTACGTC.

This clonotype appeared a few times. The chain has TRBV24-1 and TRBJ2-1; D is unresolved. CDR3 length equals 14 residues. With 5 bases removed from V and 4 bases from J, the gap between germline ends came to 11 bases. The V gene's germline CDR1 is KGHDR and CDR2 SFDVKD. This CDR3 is CATSASSTYNEQFF. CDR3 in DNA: TGTGCCACCAGTGCATCGAGTACTTACAATGAGCAGTTCTTC.

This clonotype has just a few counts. DNA for the CDR3: TGCAGCGTTGCCCCCGGGACTAGCGGGGGGCCCACAGATACGCAGTATTTT. This translates into CSVAPGTSGGPTDTQYF. The rearrangement uses TRBV29-1 and TRBJ2-3, with 15 bases that match TRBD2. The CDR3 is 17 residues long. Germline values: CDR1 SQVTM, CDR2 ANQGSEA. Trimming took 4 bases from V and 2 from J; bases not matched to a gene: 7.

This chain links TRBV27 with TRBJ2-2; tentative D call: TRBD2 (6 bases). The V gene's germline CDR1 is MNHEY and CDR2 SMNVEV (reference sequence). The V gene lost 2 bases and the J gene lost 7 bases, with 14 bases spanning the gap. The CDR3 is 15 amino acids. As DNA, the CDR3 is TGTGCCAGCAGTTTACAGACTAGGGGTGTCGGGGAGCTGTTTTTT. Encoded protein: CASSLQTRGVGELFF.

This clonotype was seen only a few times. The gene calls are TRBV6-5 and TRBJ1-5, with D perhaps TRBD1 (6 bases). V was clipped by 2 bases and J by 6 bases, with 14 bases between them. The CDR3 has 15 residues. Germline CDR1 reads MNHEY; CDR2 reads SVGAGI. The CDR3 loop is CASSYTRTAGQPQHF. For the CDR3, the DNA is TGTGCCAGCAGTTACACCAGGACAGCGGGTCAGCCCCAGCATTTT.